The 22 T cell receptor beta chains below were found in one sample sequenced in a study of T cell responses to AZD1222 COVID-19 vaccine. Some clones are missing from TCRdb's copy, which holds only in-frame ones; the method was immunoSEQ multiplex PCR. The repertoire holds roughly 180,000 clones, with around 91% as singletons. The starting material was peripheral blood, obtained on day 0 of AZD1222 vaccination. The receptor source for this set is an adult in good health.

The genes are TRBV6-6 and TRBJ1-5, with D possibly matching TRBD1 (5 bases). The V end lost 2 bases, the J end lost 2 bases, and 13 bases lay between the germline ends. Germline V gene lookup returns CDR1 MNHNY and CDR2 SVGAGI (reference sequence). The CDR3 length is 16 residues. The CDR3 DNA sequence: TGTGCCAGCAGTTACCCTTCAGGGTACGGCAATCAGCCCCAGCATTTT. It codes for CASSYPSGYGNQPQHF.

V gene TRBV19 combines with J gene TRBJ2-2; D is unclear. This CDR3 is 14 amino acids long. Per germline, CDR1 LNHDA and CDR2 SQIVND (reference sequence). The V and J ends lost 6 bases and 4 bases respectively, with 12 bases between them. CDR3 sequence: CASRKGVTTGELFF. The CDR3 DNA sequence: TGTGCCAGTAGGAAGGGCGTAACCACCGGGGAGCTGTTTTTT.

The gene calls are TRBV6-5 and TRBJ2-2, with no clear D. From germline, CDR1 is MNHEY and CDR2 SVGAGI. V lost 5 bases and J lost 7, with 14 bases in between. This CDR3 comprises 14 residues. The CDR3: CASSMDGMDGELFF. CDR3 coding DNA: TGTGCCAGCAGTATGGACGGAATGGACGGGGAGCTGTTTTTT.

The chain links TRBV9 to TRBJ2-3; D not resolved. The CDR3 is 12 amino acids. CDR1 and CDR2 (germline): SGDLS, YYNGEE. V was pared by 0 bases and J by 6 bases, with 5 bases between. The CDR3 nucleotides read TGTGCCAGCAGCGTAGCTGGGGATACGCAGTATTTT. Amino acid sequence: CASSVAGDTQYF.

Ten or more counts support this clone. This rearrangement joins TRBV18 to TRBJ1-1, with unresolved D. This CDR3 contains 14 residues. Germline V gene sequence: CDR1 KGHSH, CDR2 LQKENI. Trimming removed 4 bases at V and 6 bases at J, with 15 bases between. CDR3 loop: CASSREFGVAEAFF. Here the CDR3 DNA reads TGTGCCAGCTCACGAGAATTTGGGGTTGCTGAAGCTTTCTTT.

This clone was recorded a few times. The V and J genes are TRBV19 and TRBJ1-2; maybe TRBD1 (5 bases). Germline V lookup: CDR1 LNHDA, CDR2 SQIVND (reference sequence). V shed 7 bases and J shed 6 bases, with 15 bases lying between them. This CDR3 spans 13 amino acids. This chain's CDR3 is CASIAWGADGYTF. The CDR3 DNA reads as TGTGCCAGTATTGCTTGGGGCGCAGATGGCTACACCTTC.

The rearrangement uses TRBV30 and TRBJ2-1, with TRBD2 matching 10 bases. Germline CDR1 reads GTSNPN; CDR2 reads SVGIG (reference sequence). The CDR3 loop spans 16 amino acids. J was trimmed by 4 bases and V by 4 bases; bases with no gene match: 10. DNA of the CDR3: TGTGCCTGGATGGTCCCTCTAGCGGGGGAATACAATGAGCAGTTCTTC. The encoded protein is CAWMVPLAGEYNEQFF.

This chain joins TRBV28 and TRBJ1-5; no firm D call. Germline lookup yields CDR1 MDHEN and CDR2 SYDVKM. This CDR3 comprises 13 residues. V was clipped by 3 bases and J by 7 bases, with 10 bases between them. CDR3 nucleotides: TGTGCCAGCAGTTTCGAACCTGGGCAGCCCCAGCATTTT. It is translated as CASSFEPGQPQHF. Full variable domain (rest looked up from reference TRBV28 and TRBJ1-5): DVKVTQSSRYLVKRTGEKVFLECVQDMDHENMFWYRQDPGLGLRLIYFSYDVKMKEKGDIPEGYSVSREKKERFSLILESASTNQTSMYLCASSFEPGQPQHFGDGTRLSIL.

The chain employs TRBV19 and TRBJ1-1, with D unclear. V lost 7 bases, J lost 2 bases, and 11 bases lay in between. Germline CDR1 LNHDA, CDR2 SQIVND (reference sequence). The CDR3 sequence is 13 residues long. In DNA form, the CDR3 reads TGTGCCAGTACCCTACCCCCCAACACTGAAGCTTTCTTT. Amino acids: CASTLPPNTEAFF.

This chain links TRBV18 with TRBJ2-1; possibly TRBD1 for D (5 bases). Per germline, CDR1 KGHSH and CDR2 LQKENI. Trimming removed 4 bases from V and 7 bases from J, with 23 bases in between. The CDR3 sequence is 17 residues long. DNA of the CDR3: TGTGCCAGCTCACTGGGTGCAGGGTATGGTTCTCGGAATGAGCAGTTCTTC. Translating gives CASSLGAGYGSRNEQFF.

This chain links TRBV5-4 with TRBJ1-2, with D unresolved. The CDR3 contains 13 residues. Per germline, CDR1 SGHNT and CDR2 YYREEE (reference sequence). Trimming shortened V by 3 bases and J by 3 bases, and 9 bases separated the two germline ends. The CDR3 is CASSSVGDYGYTF. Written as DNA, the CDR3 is TGTGCCAGCAGCTCCGTCGGGGACTATGGCTACACCTTC.

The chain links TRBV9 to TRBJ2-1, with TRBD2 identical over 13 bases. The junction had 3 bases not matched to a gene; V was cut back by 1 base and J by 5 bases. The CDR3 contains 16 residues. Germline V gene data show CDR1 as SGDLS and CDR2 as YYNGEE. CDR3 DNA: TGTGCCAGCAGCGTACTGGGACTAGCGGGGAACAATGAGCAGTTCTTC. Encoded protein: CASSVLGLAGNNEQFF.

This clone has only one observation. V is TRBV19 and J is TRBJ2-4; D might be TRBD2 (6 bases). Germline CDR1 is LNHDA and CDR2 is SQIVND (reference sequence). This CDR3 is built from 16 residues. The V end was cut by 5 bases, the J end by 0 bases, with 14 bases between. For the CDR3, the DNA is TGTGCCAGTAGTGCCGGGGGAGCTGTAGCCAAAAACATTCAGTACTTC. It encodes CASSAGGAVAKNIQYF.

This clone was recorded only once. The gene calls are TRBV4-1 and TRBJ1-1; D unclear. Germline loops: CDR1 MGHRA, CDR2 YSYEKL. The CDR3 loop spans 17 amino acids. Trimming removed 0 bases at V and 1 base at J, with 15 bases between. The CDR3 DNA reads TGCGCCAGCAGCCAAGAGGGGTTCCGGCGAGCGAACACTGAAGCTTTCTTT. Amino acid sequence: CASSQEGFRRANTEAFF.

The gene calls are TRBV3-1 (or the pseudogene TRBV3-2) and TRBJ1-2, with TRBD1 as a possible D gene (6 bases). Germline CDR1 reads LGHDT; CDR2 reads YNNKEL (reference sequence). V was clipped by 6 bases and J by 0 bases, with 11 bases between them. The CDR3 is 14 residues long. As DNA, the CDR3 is TGTGCCAGCAGGCAACAGGGAGCTAACTATGGCTACACCTTC. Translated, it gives CASRQQGANYGYTF.

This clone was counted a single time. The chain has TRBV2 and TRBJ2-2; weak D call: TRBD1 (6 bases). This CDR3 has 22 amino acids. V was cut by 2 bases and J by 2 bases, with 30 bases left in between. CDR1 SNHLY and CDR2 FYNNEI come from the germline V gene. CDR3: CASSEPEVGQSTATFNTGELFF. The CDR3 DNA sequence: TGTGCCAGCAGTGAACCCGAGGTTGGACAGAGCACCGCCACCTTTAACACCGGGGAGCTGTTTTTT.

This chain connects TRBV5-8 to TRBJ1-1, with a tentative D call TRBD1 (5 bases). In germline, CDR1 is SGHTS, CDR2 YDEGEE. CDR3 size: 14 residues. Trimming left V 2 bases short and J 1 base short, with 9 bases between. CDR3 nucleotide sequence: TGTGCCAGCAGCTTATGGGGCGGGAACACTGAAGCTTTCTTT. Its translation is CASSLWGGNTEAFF.

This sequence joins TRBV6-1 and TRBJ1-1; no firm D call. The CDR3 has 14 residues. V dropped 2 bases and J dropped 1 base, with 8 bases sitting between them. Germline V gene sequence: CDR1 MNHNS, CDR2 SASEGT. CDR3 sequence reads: CASSEFLGNTEAFF. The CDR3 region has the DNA TGTGCCAGCAGTGAATTCCTCGGGAACACTGAAGCTTTCTTT.

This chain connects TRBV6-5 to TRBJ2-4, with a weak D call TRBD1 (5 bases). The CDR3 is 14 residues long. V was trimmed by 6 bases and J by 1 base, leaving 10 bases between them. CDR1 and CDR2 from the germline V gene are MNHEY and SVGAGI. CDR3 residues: CASRSGSAKNIQYF. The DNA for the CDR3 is TGTGCCAGCAGATCAGGGTCTGCCAAAAACATTCAGTACTTC.

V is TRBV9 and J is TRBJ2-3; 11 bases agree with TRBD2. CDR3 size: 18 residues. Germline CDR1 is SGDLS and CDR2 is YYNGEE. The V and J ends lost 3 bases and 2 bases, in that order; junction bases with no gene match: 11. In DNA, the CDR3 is TGTGCCAGCAGCGGAAATTCAATAGCGGGGGGGACCACAGATACGCAGTATTTT. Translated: CASSGNSIAGGTTDTQYF.

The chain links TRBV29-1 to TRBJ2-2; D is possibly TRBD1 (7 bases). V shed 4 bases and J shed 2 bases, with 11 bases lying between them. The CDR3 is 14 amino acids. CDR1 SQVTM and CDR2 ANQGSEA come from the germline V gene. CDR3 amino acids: CSVGRGENTGELFF. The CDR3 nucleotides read TGCAGCGTTGGCAGGGGGGAAAACACCGGGGAGCTGTTTTTT.

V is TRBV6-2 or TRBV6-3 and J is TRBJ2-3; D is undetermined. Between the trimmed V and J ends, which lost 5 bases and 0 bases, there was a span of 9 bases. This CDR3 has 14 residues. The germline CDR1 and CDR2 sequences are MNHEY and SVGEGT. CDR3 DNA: TGTGCCAGCAGTCTAAGCGAGAGCACAGATACGCAGTATTTT. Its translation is CASSLSESTDTQYF.